These 15 T cell receptor beta chains were sequenced from one sample in a study of T-cell memory formation after mild COVID-19 (dated by TCRdb to about 2021). Libraries were constructed by 5' RACE. The run used an Illumina NovaSeq 6000. Clones were called with MiXCR by TCRdb after fastp trimmed the public reads at Q25, and only in-frame beta chains were retained. Each CDR3 protein appears once, grouped with its most common genes and DNA. Across this sample there are some 13,000 distinct CDR3 sequences, with around 13% seen only once. The ten most abundant clones make up roughly 53% of the sample. The sequencing sample was made of PBMCs or a T cell subset sorted from them (not recorded which). The receptors were sampled from an adult woman who had mild COVID-19 (a few samples of this study predate the infection). The sample titles of this study are shuffled in the database, so cell type and time point are left out; the donor was told from shared clones.

This clonotype was seen many times. The chain employs TRBV27 and TRBJ1-6; 7 nucleotides line up with TRBD1. The CDR3 has 15 amino acids. CDR1 is MNHEY and CDR2 is SMNVEV in the germline V gene (reference sequence). V lost 5 bases to trimming and J lost 5 bases; unmatched junction nucleotides: 6. CDR3 nucleotide sequence: TGTGCCAGCAGTCCCTGGGGACAGAATAATTCACCCCTCCACTTT. This encodes CASSPWGQNNSPLHF.

The V call is TRBV5-1, the J call TRBJ2-7; D is possibly TRBD2 (6 bases). This CDR3 is built from 14 residues. Germline V lookup: CDR1 SGHRS, CDR2 YFSETQ. V lost 4 bases and J lost 6, with 17 bases in between. CDR3 sequence: CASSPDSLGGEQYF. Here the CDR3 DNA reads TGCGCCAGCAGCCCGGACTCCCTCGGGGGCGAGCAGTACTTC.

This clonotype was counted ten times or more. This chain connects TRBV6-2 or TRBV6-3 to TRBJ1-1; 10 bases are a match to TRBD1. CDR1 and CDR2 from the germline V gene are MNHEY and SVGEGT. After removal of 7 bases from V and 4 bases from J, the junction contained 3 bases not matched to a gene. This CDR3 has 13 amino acids. CDR3 sequence: CASIRTGGTEAFF. DNA for the CDR3: TGTGCCAGCATCCGGACAGGGGGCACTGAAGCTTTCTTT.

This clonotype was seen at least ten times. The CDR3 region is CASSLGWDRDQPQHF. CDR3 sequence (DNA): TGCGCCAGCAGCTTGGGGTGGGACAGGGATCAGCCCCAGCATTTT. The V and J genes are TRBV5-1 and TRBJ1-5, with 9 bases fitting TRBD1. The CDR3 has 15 amino acids. V gave up 0 bases and J gave up 5 bases; unmatched junction bases: 3. Germline CDR1 reads SGHRS; CDR2 reads YFSETQ.

This clonotype was observed many times. The chain recombines TRBV27 with TRBJ1-6; TRBD1 might be the D (5 bases). Trimming pared 4 bases from V and 8 bases from J, leaving 12 bases between. CDR3 length: 14 amino acids. The germline CDR1 and CDR2 sequences are MNHEY and SMNVEV (reference sequence). CDR3 residues: CASSWGLGYSPLHF. The CDR3 bases are TGTGCCAGCAGTTGGGGGTTGGGTTATTCACCCCTCCACTTT.

The table lists this clonotype with many counts. The chain is built from TRBV12-3 or TRBV12-4 and TRBJ2-1; D is undetermined. Trimming stripped 5 bases from V and 4 bases from J, with 6 bases between. The CDR3 is 12 residues long. DNA of the CDR3: TGTGCCAGCAGTGATAAGTACAATGAGCAGTTCTTC. Translation: CASSDKYNEQFF.

As DNA, the CDR3 is TGTGCCAGCAGTCCCACTCAGGAGGGCACTGGAAACACCATATATTTT. Its protein is CASSPTQEGTGNTIYF. The chain couples TRBV12-3 or TRBV12-4 to TRBJ1-3; D remains unclear. V was shortened by 5 bases and J by 2 bases, with 16 bases between the two germline ends. The CDR3 is 16 amino acids.

This clonotype is medium-sized within its sample. The chain links TRBV7-9 to TRBJ2-7, with 8 bases fitting TRBD1. Trimming cost V 2 bases and J 3 bases; bases outside gene matches: 9. Germline-derived CDR1 and CDR2 are SEHNR and FQNEAQ (reference sequence). CDR3 size: 16 residues. In DNA form, the CDR3 reads TGTGCCAGCAGCTTAACAACAGGGGGAGGCTACTACGAGCAGTACTTC. Translating gives CASSLTTGGGYYEQYF.

This clonotype is labeled as medium-sized. The chain employs TRBV7-2 and TRBJ1-1, with unresolved D. CDR1 is SGHTA and CDR2 is FQGNSA in the germline V gene. Trimming stripped 5 bases from V and 5 bases from J, with 15 bases between. This CDR3 spans 14 amino acids. CDR3: CASSLRGVRTEAFF. The CDR3 DNA is TGTGCCAGCAGCCTACGTGGGGTAAGGACTGAAGCTTTCTTT.

This clonotype was recorded many times. The chain uses TRBV11-2 and TRBJ2-3; 7 bases match TRBD2. Trimming cost V 1 base and J 15 bases; bases outside gene matches: 7. Germline V lookup: CDR1 SGHAT, CDR2 FQNNGV. CDR3 length: 12 amino acids. DNA of the CDR3: TGTGCCAGCAGCTTAGGAGCGGGGACCAAATATTTT. It translates to CASSLGAGTKYF.

This clonotype was picked up many times. The V and J genes are TRBV5-4 and TRBJ2-7; the D call may be TRBD1 or TRBD2 (7 bases each). Trimming pared 4 bases from V and 2 bases from J, leaving 13 bases between. Germline loops: CDR1 SGHNT, CDR2 YYREEE (reference sequence). This CDR3 is 14 amino acids long. CDR3 loop: CASSQGGDTYEQYF. The CDR3 DNA reads as TGTGCCAGCAGCCAGGGGGGGGACACCTACGAGCAGTACTTC. Full variable domain (remainder filled in from reference TRBV5-4 and TRBJ2-7): ETGVTQSPTHLIKTRGQQVTLRCSSQSGHNTVSWYQQALGQGPQFIFQYYREEENGRGNFPPRFSGLQFPNYSSELNVNALELDDSALYLCASSQGGDTYEQYFGPGTRLTVT.

This clonotype has ten or more counts. Written as DNA, the CDR3 is TGCGCCAGCAGCCAAGGACAGGGAGTCTACGAGCAGTACTTC. It specifies CASSQGQGVYEQYF. This chain joins TRBV4-1 and TRBJ2-7; 7 bases are shared with TRBD1. Germline CDR1 MGHRA, CDR2 YSYEKL. CDR3 length equals 14 residues. The V segment lost 1 base and the J segment 3 bases; nucleotides outside the gene matches: 3.

The chain has TRBV7-3 and TRBJ2-3; TRBD2 might be the D (6 bases). Germline V CDR1 and CDR2: SGHTA, FQGTGA. Trimming cost V 5 bases and J 3 bases, with 15 bases left between them. CDR3 size: 15 residues. CDR3 in DNA: TGTGCCAGCAGCCATGGGACTCTGGGGACAGATACGCAGTATTTT. Amino acids: CASSHGTLGTDTQYF.

This clonotype occurred a few times. The rearrangement uses TRBV19 and TRBJ2-3; 9 bases map to TRBD1. The V and J ends lost 3 bases and 0 bases, in that order; junction bases with no gene match: 7. The germline CDR1 and CDR2 sequences are LNHDA and SQIVND (reference sequence). The CDR3 is 17 amino acids. The DNA for the CDR3 is TGTGCCAGTAGTATTGGACAGGGGTTGAGTAGCACAGATACGCAGTATTTT. Translation: CASSIGQGLSSTDTQYF.

This clonotype occurred many times. The rearrangement links TRBV9 to TRBJ1-2, with 8 bases identical to TRBD1. This CDR3 contains 15 residues. The J segment lost 4 bases and the V segment lost 3 bases, leaving 8 bases of the junction unmatched. The germline V gene encodes CDR1 SGDLS and CDR2 YYNGEE. CDR3 nucleotide sequence: TGTGCCAGCAGCGGTGCAGGGGGCCCTCTCTATGGCTACACCTTC. Protein sequence: CASSGAGGPLYGYTF.